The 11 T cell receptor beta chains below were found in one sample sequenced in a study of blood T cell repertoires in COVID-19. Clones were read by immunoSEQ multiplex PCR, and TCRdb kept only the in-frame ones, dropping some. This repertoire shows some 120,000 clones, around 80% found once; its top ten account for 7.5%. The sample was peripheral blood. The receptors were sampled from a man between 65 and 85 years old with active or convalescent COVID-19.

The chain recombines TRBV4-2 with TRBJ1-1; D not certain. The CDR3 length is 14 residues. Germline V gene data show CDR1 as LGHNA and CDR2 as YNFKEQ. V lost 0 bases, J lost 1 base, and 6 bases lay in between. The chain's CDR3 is CASSQDLENTEAFF. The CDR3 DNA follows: TGTGCCAGCAGCCAAGACTTAGAGAACACTGAAGCTTTCTTT.

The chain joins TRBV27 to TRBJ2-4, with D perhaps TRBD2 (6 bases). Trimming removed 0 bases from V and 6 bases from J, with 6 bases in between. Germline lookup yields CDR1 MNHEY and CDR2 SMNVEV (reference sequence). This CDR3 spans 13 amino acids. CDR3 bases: TGTGCCAGCAGTTTATCCGGGGGAAACATTCAGTACTTC. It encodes CASSLSGGNIQYF.

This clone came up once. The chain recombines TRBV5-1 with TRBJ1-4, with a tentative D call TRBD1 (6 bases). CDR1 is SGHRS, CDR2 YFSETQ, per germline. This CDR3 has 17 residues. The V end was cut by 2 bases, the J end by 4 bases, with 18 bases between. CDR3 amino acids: CASSFTGNPPFNEKLFF. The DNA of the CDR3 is TGCGCCAGCAGCTTTACAGGGAATCCCCCTTTTAATGAAAAACTGTTTTTT.

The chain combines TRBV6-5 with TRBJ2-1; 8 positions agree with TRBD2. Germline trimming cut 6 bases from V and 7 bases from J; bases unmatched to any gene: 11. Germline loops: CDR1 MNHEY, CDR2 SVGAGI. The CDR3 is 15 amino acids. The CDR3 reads CASSDPGLGLNEQFF. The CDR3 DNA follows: TGTGCCAGCAGCGATCCGGGACTAGGACTAAATGAGCAGTTCTTC.

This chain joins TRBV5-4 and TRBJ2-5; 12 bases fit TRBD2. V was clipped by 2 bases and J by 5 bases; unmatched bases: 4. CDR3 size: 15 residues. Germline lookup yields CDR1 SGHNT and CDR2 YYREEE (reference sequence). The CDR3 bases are TGTGCCAGCAGCTTCTCGACTAGCGGGGGTGAGACCCAGTACTTC. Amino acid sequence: CASSFSTSGGETQYF.

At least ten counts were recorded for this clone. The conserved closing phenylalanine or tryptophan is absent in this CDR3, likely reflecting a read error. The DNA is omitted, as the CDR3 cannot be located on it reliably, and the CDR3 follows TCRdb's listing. This CDR3 reads CASSFRDI. The chain employs TRBV5-1 and TRBJ2-7; the table's D gene call, TRBD1, was not cross checked with the DNA. Per germline, CDR1 SGHRS and CDR2 YFSETQ. The CDR3 has 8 residues if both end residues are counted.

DNA of the CDR3: TGTGCCAGCACACGTCGACAGGAGGACACTGAAGCTTTCTTT. It codes for CASTRRQEDTEAFF. The J gene is TRBJ1-1, the V gene TRBV18, with a weak D call TRBD1 (6 bases). Per the germline V gene, CDR1 is KGHSH and CDR2 is LQKENI. This CDR3 spans 14 amino acids. V dropped 8 bases and J dropped 3 bases, with 16 bases sitting between them.

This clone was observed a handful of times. The CDR3 sequence: CAWSVQYRGPEAFF. CDR3 in DNA: TGTGCCTGGAGTGTACAATACAGGGGGCCTGAAGCTTTCTTT. J is TRBJ1-1 and V is TRBV30; 9 bases match TRBD1. This CDR3 contains 14 residues. Germline V gene data show CDR1 as GTSNPN and CDR2 as SVGIG (reference sequence). The V segment lost 0 bases and the J segment 6 bases; nucleotides outside the gene matches: 5.

The DNA for the CDR3 is TGCGCCAGCAGCTTAAGCGGGGTTGCAGATACGCAGTATTTT. As protein: CASSLSGVADTQYF. V gene TRBV5-1 combines with J gene TRBJ2-3; 7 bases align to TRBD2. The V gene's germline CDR1 is SGHRS and CDR2 YFSETQ. V dropped 2 bases and J dropped 4; count of bases not matched to a gene: 4. This CDR3 has 14 residues. The variable domain in full, with the rest retrieved from reference TRBV5-1 and TRBJ2-3, is KAGVTQTPRYLIKTRGQQVTLSCSPISGHRSVSWYQQTPGQGLQFLFEYFSETQRNKGNFPGRFSGRQFSNSRSEMNVSTLELGDSALYLCASSLSGVADTQYFGPGTRLTVL.

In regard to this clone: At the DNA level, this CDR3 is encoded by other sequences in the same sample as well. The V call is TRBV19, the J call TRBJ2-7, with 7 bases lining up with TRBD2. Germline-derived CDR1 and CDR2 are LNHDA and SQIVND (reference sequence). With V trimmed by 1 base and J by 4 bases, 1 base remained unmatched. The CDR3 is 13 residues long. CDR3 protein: CASSIAGGYEQYF. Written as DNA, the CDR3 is TGTGCCAGTAGTATAGCGGGGGGTTACGAGCAGTACTTC.

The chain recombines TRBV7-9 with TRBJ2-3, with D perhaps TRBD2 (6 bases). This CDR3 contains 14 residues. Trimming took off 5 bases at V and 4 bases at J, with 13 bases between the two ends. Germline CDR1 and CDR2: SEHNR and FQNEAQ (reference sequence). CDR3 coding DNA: TGTGCCAGCAGCCCAATGGGACTCGCAGATACGCAGTATTTT. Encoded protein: CASSPMGLADTQYF.